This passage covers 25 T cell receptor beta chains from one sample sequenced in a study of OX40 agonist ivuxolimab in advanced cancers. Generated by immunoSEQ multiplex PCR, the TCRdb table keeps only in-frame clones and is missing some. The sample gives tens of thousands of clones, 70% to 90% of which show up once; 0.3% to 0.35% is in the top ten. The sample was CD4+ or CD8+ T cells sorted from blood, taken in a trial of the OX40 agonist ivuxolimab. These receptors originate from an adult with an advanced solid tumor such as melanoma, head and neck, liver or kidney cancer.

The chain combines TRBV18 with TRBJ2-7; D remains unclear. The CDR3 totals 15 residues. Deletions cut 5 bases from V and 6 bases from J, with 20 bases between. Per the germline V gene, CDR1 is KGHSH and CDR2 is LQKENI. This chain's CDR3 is CASSSIGTLGPEQYF. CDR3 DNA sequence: TGTGCCAGCTCATCGATCGGTACTTTAGGGCCCGAGCAGTACTTC.

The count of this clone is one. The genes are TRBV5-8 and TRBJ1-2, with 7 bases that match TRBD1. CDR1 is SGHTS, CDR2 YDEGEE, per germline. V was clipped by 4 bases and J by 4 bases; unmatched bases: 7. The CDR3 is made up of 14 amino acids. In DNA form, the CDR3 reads TGTGCCAGCAGCATGGGACAGCCGCGCTATGGCTACACCTTC. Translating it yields CASSMGQPRYGYTF.

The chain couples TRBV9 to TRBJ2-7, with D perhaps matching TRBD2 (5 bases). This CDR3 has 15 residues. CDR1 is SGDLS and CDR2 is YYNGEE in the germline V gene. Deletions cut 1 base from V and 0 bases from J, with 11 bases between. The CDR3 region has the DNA TGTGCCAGCAGCGTAAGGGAGTTGGGCTCCTACGAGCAGTACTTC. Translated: CASSVRELGSYEQYF.

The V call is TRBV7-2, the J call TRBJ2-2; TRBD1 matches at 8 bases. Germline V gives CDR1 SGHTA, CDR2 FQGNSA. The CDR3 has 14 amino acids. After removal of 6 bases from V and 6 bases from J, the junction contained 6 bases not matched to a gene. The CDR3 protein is CASRVTGGSGELFF. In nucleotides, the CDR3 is TGTGCCAGCAGGGTAACAGGGGGATCCGGGGAGCTGTTTTTT. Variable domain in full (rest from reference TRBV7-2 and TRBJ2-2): GAGVSQSPSNKVTEKGKDVELRCDPISGHTALYWYRQSLGQGLEFLIYFQGNSAPDKSGLPSDRFSAERTGGSVSTLTIQRTQQEDSAVYLCASRVTGGSGELFFGEGSRLTVL.

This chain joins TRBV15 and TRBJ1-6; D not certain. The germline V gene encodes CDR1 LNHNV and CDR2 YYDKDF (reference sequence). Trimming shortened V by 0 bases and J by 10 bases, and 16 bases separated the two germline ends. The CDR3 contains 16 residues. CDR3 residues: CATSRDPKGGGSPLHF. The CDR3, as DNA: TGTGCCACCAGCAGAGATCCAAAGGGAGGAGGATCACCCCTCCACTTT.

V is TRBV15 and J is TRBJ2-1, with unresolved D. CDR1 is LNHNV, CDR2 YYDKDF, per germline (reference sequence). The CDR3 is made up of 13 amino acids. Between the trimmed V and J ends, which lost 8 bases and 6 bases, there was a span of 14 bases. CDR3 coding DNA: TGTGCCACCGCCTCCGGATCGCTCAATGAGCAGTTCTTC. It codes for CATASGSLNEQFF.

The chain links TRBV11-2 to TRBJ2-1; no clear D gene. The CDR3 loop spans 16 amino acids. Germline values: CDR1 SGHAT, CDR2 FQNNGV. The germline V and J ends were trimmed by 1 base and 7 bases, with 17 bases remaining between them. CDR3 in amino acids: CASSLVQKGLGNEQFF. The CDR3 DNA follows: TGTGCCAGCAGCTTAGTTCAGAAGGGTTTGGGGAATGAGCAGTTCTTC.

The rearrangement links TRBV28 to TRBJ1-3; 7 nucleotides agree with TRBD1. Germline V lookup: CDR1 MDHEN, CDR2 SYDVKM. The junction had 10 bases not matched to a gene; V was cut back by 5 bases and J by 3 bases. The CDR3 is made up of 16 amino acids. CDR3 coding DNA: TGTGCCAGCAGTACCCTAGACAGGGTCTTTGGAAACACCATATATTTT. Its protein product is CASSTLDRVFGNTIYF.

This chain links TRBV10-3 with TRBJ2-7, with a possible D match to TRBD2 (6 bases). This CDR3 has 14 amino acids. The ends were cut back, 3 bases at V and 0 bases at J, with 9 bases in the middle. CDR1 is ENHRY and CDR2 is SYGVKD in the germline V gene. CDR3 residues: CAISDGSSSYEQYF. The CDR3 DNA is TGTGCCATCAGTGACGGGAGTAGCTCCTACGAGCAGTACTTC.

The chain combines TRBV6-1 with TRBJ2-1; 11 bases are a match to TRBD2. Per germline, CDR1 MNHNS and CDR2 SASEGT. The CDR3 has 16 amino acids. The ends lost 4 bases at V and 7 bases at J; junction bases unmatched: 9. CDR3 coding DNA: TGTGCCAGCAGTGGATCTAGCGGGGGGCGAGGGAATGAGCAGTTCTTC. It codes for CASSGSSGGRGNEQFF.

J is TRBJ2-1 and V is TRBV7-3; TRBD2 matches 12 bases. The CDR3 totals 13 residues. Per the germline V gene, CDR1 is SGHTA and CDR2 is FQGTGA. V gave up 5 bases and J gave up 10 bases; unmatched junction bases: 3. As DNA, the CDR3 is TGTGCCAGCAGCCCTAGCGGGGGGGGCGAGCAGTTCTTC. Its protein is CASSPSGGGEQFF.

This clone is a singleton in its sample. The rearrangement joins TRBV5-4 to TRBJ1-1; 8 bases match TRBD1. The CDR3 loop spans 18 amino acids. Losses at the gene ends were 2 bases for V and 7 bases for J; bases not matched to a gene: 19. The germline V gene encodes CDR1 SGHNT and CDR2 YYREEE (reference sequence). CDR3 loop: CASSLYTGGSTGLGEAFF. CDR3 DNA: TGTGCCAGCAGCTTATATACAGGGGGATCTACCGGGCTGGGTGAAGCTTTCTTT.

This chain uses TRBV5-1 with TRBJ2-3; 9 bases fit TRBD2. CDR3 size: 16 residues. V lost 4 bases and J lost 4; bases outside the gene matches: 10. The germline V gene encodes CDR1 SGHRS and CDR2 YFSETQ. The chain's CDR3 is CASSPDRSGGADTQYF. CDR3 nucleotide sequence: TGCGCCAGCAGCCCGGATCGTAGCGGGGGTGCAGATACGCAGTATTTT.

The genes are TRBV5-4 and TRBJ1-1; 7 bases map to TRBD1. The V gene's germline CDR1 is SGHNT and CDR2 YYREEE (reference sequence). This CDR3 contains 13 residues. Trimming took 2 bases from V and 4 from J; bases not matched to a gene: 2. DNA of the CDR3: TGTGCCAGCAGCTTACAGGGGTCCACTGAAGCTTTCTTT. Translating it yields CASSLQGSTEAFF. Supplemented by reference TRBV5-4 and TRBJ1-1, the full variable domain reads ETGVTQSPTHLIKTRGQQVTLRCSSQSGHNTVSWYQQALGQGPQFIFQYYREEENGRGNFPPRFSGLQFPNYSSELNVNALELDDSALYLCASSLQGSTEAFFGQGTRLTVV.

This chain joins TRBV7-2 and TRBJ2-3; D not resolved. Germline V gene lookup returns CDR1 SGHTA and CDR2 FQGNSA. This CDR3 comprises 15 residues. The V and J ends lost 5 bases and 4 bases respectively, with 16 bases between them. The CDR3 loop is CASSLYLLFSDTQYF. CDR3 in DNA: TGTGCCAGCAGCCTGTACCTGCTTTTTTCAGATACGCAGTATTTT.

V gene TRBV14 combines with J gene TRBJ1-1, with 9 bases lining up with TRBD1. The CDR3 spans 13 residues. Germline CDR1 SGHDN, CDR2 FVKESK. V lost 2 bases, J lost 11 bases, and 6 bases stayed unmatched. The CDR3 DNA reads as TGTGCCAGCAGCCAAAGAGGACAGGGGAAGGCTTTCTTT. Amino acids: CASSQRGQGKAFF.

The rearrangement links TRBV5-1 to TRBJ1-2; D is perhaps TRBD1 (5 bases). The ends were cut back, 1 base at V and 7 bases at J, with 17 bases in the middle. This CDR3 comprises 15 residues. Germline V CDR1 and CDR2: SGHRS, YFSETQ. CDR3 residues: CASSLRPVGGTGYTF. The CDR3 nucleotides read TGCGCCAGCAGCTTGAGGCCCGTCGGGGGAACTGGCTACACCTTC. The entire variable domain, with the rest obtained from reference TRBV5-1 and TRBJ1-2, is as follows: KAGVTQTPRYLIKTRGQQVTLSCSPISGHRSVSWYQQTPGQGLQFLFEYFSETQRNKGNFPGRFSGRQFSNSRSEMNVSTLELGDSALYLCASSLRPVGGTGYTFGSGTRLTVV.

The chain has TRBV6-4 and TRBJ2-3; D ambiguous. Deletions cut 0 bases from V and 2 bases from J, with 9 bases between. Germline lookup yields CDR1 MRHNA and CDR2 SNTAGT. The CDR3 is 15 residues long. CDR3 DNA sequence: TGTGCCAGCAGTGACTCTTTGGGGAACACAGATACGCAGTATTTT. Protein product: CASSDSLGNTDTQYF.

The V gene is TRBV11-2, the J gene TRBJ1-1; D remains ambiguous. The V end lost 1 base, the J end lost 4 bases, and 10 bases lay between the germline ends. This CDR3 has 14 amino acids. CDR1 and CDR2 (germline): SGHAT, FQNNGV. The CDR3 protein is CASSLVNTVTEAFF. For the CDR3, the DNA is TGTGCCAGCAGCTTAGTTAATACGGTCACTGAAGCTTTCTTT.

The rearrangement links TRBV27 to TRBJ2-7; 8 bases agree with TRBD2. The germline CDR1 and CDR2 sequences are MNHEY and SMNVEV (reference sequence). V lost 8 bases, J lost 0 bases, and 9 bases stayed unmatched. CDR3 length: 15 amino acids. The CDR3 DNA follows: TGTGCCAGCGGCCGGGAAGCGGGGGTCTCCTACGAGCAGTACTTC. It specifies CASGREAGVSYEQYF.

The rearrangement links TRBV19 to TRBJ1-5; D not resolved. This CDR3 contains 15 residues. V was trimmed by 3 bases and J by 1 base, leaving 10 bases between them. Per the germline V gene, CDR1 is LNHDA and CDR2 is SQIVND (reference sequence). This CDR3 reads CASSMSPRSNQPQHF. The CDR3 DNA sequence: TGTGCCAGTAGTATGAGTCCAAGGAGCAATCAGCCCCAGCATTTT.

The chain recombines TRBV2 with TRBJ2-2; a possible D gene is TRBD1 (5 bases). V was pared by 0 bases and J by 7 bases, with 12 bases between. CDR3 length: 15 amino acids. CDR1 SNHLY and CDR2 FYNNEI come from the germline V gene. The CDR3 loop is CASSEALGASGELFF. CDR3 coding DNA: TGTGCCAGCAGTGAAGCGCTTGGGGCGAGCGGGGAGCTGTTTTTT.

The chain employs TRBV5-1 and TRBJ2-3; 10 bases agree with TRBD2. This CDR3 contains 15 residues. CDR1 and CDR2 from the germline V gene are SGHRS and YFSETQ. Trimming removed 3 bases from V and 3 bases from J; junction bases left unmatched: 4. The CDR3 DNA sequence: TGCGCCAGCAGCTCGGGACTAGCGTGGACAGATACGCAGTATTTT. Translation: CASSSGLAWTDTQYF.

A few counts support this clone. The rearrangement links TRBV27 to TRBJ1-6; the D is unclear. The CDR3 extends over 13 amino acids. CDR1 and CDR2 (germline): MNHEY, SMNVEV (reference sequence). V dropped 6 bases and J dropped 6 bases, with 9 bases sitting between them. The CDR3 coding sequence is TGTGCCAGCAGCCCTACCATTAATTCACCCCTCCACTTT. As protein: CASSPTINSPLHF.

The CDR3: CASSQDRGNQPQHF. DNA for the CDR3: TGTGCCAGCAGCCAGGACAGGGGCAATCAGCCCCAGCATTTT. The chain combines TRBV11-2 with TRBJ1-5, with 8 bases fitting TRBD1. This CDR3 contains 14 residues. CDR1 and CDR2 (germline): SGHAT, FQNNGV. V gave up 5 bases and J gave up 2 bases; unmatched junction bases: 2.